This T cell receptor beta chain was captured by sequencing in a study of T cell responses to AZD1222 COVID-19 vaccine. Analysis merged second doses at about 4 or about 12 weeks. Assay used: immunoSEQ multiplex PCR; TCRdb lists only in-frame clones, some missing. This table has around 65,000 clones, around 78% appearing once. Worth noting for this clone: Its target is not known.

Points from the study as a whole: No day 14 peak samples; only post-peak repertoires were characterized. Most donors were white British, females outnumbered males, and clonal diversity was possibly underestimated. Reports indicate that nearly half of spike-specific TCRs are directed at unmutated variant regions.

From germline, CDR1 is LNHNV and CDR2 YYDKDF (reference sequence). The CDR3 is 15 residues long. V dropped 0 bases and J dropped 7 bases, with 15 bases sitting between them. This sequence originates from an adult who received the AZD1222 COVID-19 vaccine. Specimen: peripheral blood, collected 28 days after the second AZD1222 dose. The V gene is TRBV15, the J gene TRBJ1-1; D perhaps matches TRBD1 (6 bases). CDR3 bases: TGTGCCACCAGCAGAGATTCTCTCAGGGGAGGTGAAGCTTTCTTT. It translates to CATSRDSLRGGEAFF.